This T cell receptor beta chain was retrieved from a study of blood T cell repertoires in COVID-19. V shed 3 bases and J shed 0 bases, with 15 bases lying between them. CDR1 and CDR2 (germline): KGHSH, LQKENI. The CDR3 contains 17 residues. Libraries were prepared by immunoSEQ multiplex PCR; TCRdb keeps only in-frame clonotypes and omits some of them. The table includes approximately 96,000 clones, around nine tenths detected once. This receptor was obtained from a human donor with COVID-19, enrolled during active disease. The donor label of this sample is uncertain. What was sequenced was peripheral blood. The J gene is TRBJ1-3, the V gene TRBV18; D is uncertain. The CDR3 here is CASSPRPAGVSGNTIYF. DNA for the CDR3: TGTGCCAGCTCACCCCGGCCAGCGGGCGTCTCTGGAAACACCATATATTTT.